The rows below give T cell receptor beta chains drawn from one sample of a study of blood T cell repertoires in COVID-19. Profiling relied on immunoSEQ multiplex PCR, and the TCRdb table lists in-frame clones only, not all of them. Of under 120,000 clones listed, approximately 70% are singletons. The sample comprised peripheral blood. The receptors were gathered from a man older than 75 with acute or convalescent COVID-19. Each CDR3 is given with its conserved first and last residue. A D gene is named only where the DNA matches it firmly. Expanded clones are given a class, and other clones once, few, many or no size at all.

d_call: TRBD1; v_call: TRBV5-6; j_call: TRBJ1-2; clone_size: .; cdr3_aa: CASSLPGQENYGYTF; cdr3_nt: TGTGCCAGCAGCTTACCGGGACAGGAAAACTATGGCTACACCTTC
d_call: TRBD1; v_call: TRBV2; j_call: TRBJ1-5; clone_size: many; cdr3_aa: CASSPTGDNQPQHF; cdr3_nt: TGTGCCAGCAGTCCCACAGGGGATAATCAGCCCCAGCATTTT
d_call: .; v_call: TRBV6-5; j_call: TRBJ1-1; clone_size: .; cdr3_aa: CASSSAHRDPNTEAFF; cdr3_nt: TGTGCCAGCAGTTCAGCTCACAGGGATCCCAACACTGAAGCTTTCTTT
d_call: TRBD1; v_call: TRBV11-2; j_call: TRBJ2-7; clone_size: .; cdr3_aa: CASSLVGTGVYEQYF; cdr3_nt: TGTGCCAGCAGCTTAGTAGGGACAGGGGTCTACGAGCAGTACTTC
d_call: TRBD1; v_call: TRBV7-8; j_call: TRBJ1-2; clone_size: .; cdr3_aa: CASSLSAGGYGYTF; cdr3_nt: TGTGCCAGCAGCTTATCTGCAGGGGGTTATGGCTACACCTTC
d_call: .; v_call: TRBV12-5; j_call: TRBJ1-1; clone_size: few; cdr3_aa: CASALGGGTEAFF; cdr3_nt: TGTGCTAGTGCCCTAGGGGGGGGCACTGAAGCTTTCTTT
d_call: TRBD2; v_call: TRBV24-1; j_call: TRBJ2-3; clone_size: .; cdr3_aa: CATSEVAGGTQYF; cdr3_nt: TGTGCCACCAGTGAAGTAGCGGGAGGTACGCAGTATTTT
d_call: .; v_call: TRBV4-2; j_call: TRBJ1-2; clone_size: .; cdr3_aa: CASSQAVQANYGYTF; cdr3_nt: TGTGCCAGCAGCCAAGCTGTGCAGGCTAACTATGGCTACACCTTC
d_call: TRBD1; v_call: TRBV7-2; j_call: TRBJ2-7; clone_size: .; cdr3_aa: CASSSYRGLTYEQYF; cdr3_nt: TGTGCCAGCAGCTCGTACAGGGGGTTAACCTACGAGCAGTACTTC
d_call: TRBD1; v_call: TRBV6-5; j_call: TRBJ1-5; clone_size: .; cdr3_aa: CASSYEGQRSNQPQHF; cdr3_nt: TGTGCCAGCAGTTACGAGGGACAGAGGAGCAATCAGCCCCAGCATTTT
d_call: TRBD2; v_call: TRBV7-2; j_call: TRBJ2-6; clone_size: .; cdr3_aa: CASSLAGGYGANVLTF; cdr3_nt: TGTGCCAGCAGCTTAGCGGGGGGGTATGGGGCCAACGTCCTGACTTTC
d_call: .; v_call: TRBV19; j_call: TRBJ1-5; clone_size: few; cdr3_aa: CASSGAGRGNQPQHF; cdr3_nt: TGTGCCAGTAGTGGGGCTGGGAGGGGCAATCAGCCCCAGCATTTT
d_call: .; v_call: TRBV7-2; j_call: TRBJ2-7; clone_size: .; cdr3_aa: CASSFGRQAYEQYF; cdr3_nt: TGTGCCAGCAGCTTCGGTAGGCAGGCCTACGAGCAGTACTTC
d_call: TRBD1; v_call: TRBV28; j_call: TRBJ2-7; clone_size: .; cdr3_aa: CASSFSGGDEQYF; cdr3_nt: TGTGCCAGCAGTTTTTCAGGGGGAGACGAGCAGTACTTC
d_call: TRBD2; v_call: TRBV7-2; j_call: TRBJ2-1; clone_size: many; cdr3_aa: CASSLAGGLAGIPRKYNEQFF; cdr3_nt: TGTGCCAGCAGCTTAGCAGGGGGCCTAGCGGGAATCCCTCGCAAATACAATGAGCAGTTCTTC
d_call: .; v_call: TRBV18; j_call: TRBJ2-2; clone_size: .; cdr3_aa: CASSSSLPAPNTGELFF; cdr3_nt: TGTGCCAGCTCAAGTTCGCTTCCAGCGCCGAACACCGGGGAGCTGTTTTTT
d_call: .; v_call: TRBV6-5; j_call: TRBJ1-5; clone_size: .; cdr3_aa: CASNPTGWLKPQHF; cdr3_nt: TGTGCCAGCAATCCAACAGGGTGGCTGAAGCCCCAGCATTTT
d_call: TRBD2; v_call: TRBV15; j_call: TRBJ2-5; clone_size: .; cdr3_aa: CATSINSGSRGGTQYF; cdr3_nt: TGTGCCACCAGCATTAATAGCGGGAGTAGGGGGGGGACCCAGTACTTC
d_call: TRBD1; v_call: TRBV28; j_call: TRBJ1-4; clone_size: few; cdr3_aa: CASSPQQGTEKLFF; cdr3_nt: TGTGCCAGCAGTCCCCAACAGGGGACTGAAAAACTGTTTTTT
d_call: TRBD1; v_call: TRBV5-1; j_call: TRBJ2-1; clone_size: .; cdr3_aa: CASSLGDRGLNEQFF; cdr3_nt: TGCGCCAGCAGCTTGGGGGACAGGGGGCTCAATGAGCAGTTCTTC
d_call: .; v_call: TRBV7-2; j_call: TRBJ2-7; clone_size: .; cdr3_aa: CASSLVGGQTIPYEQYF; cdr3_nt: TGTGCCAGCAGCCTGGTGGGGGGACAGACCATACCCTACGAGCAGTACTTC
d_call: .; v_call: TRBV20-1; j_call: TRBJ2-3; clone_size: .; cdr3_aa: CSASDFRSYTDTQYF; cdr3_nt: TGCAGTGCTAGTGATTTCCGGAGTTACACAGATACGCAGTATTTT
d_call: TRBD1; v_call: TRBV11-2; j_call: TRBJ2-7; clone_size: .; cdr3_aa: CASSARDRAYSGSYEQYF; cdr3_nt: TGTGCCAGCAGCGCCCGGGACAGGGCTTATAGTGGCTCCTACGAGCAGTACTTC
d_call: .; v_call: TRBV19; j_call: TRBJ2-5; clone_size: .; cdr3_aa: CASGNLQETQYF; cdr3_nt: TGTGCCAGCGGGAACCTCCAAGAGACCCAGTACTTC
d_call: TRBD2; v_call: TRBV29-1; j_call: TRBJ2-5; clone_size: .; cdr3_aa: CSASLAGMETQYF; cdr3_nt: TGCAGCGCCTCCCTAGCGGGGATGGAGACCCAGTACTTC
d_call: .; v_call: TRBV6-5; j_call: TRBJ2-3; clone_size: once; cdr3_aa: CASCGSLTDTQYF; cdr3_nt: TGTGCCAGCTGCGGCAGCCTCACAGATACGCAGTATTTT
d_call: .; v_call: TRBV24-1; j_call: TRBJ2-3; clone_size: few; cdr3_aa: CATSDPPGTQYF; cdr3_nt: TGTGCCACCAGTGATCCCCCCGGTACGCAGTATTTT
d_call: TRBD1; v_call: TRBV18; j_call: TRBJ2-5; clone_size: .; cdr3_aa: CASSRQGEETQYF; cdr3_nt: TGTGCCAGCTCGCGACAGGGAGAAGAGACCCAGTACTTC
d_call: .; v_call: TRBV2; j_call: TRBJ1-1; clone_size: .; cdr3_aa: CASTVTENTEAFF; cdr3_nt: TGTGCCAGCACCGTGACAGAGAACACTGAAGCTTTCTTT
d_call: .; v_call: TRBV28; j_call: TRBJ2-3; clone_size: many; cdr3_aa: CASTPGWMTDTQYF; cdr3_nt: TGTGCCAGCACCCCGGGTTGGATGACAGATACGCAGTATTTT
d_call: .; v_call: TRBV5-1; j_call: TRBJ2-2; clone_size: .; cdr3_aa: CASSRDTNTGELFF; cdr3_nt: TGCGCCAGCAGCCGGGACACAAACACCGGGGAGCTGTTTTTT
d_call: TRBD1; v_call: TRBV19; j_call: TRBJ1-5; clone_size: .; cdr3_aa: CATRDRGLRDQPQHF; cdr3_nt: TGTGCCACCCGGGACAGGGGCCTTCGAGATCAGCCCCAGCATTTT
d_call: .; v_call: TRBV6-2/TRBV6-3; j_call: TRBJ1-2; clone_size: .; cdr3_aa: CASSRVEREYYGYTF; cdr3_nt: TGTGCCAGCAGCCGAGTCGAGAGGGAATACTATGGCTACACCTTC
d_call: .; v_call: TRBV5-8; j_call: TRBJ1-3; clone_size: few; cdr3_aa: CASSLGAGDNTIYF; cdr3_nt: TGTGCCAGCAGCTTGGGGGCAGGGGACAACACCATATATTTT
d_call: TRBD2; v_call: TRBV14; j_call: TRBJ2-7; clone_size: .; cdr3_aa: CASSQLPEETSGIHEQYF; cdr3_nt: TGTGCCAGCAGCCAACTCCCCGAGGAGACTAGCGGGATCCACGAGCAGTACTTC
d_call: .; v_call: TRBV6-5; j_call: TRBJ2-5; clone_size: .; cdr3_aa: CASSYPTGQRGETQYF; cdr3_nt: TGTGCCAGCAGTTACCCCACGGGACAGCGGGGGGAGACCCAGTACTTC
d_call: TRBD1; v_call: TRBV27; j_call: TRBJ1-1; clone_size: .; cdr3_aa: CASRGQSNTEAFF; cdr3_nt: TGTGCCAGCAGGGGACAGTCGAACACTGAAGCTTTCTTT
d_call: .; v_call: TRBV28; j_call: TRBJ1-5; clone_size: .; cdr3_aa: CASSLDKELNQPQHF; cdr3_nt: TGTGCCAGCAGTTTGGATAAGGAGTTGAATCAGCCCCAGCATTTT
d_call: .; v_call: TRBV12-3/TRBV12-4; j_call: TRBJ1-5; clone_size: .; cdr3_aa: CASSLSINQPQHF; cdr3_nt: TGTGCCAGCAGTTTGAGTATTAATCAGCCCCAGCATTTT
d_call: TRBD1; v_call: TRBV30; j_call: TRBJ1-6; clone_size: .; cdr3_aa: CAWTEGQFGALHF; cdr3_nt: TGTGCCTGGACCGAGGGACAGTTTGGGGCCCTCCACTTT
d_call: .; v_call: TRBV7-8; j_call: TRBJ2-2; clone_size: once; cdr3_aa: CASSLSYLERNTGELFF; cdr3_nt: TGTGCCAGCAGCTTAAGTTATCTTGAGCGGAACACCGGGGAGCTGTTTTTT
d_call: TRBD1; v_call: TRBV28; j_call: TRBJ1-5; clone_size: .; cdr3_aa: CASSSPGQGIQPQHF; cdr3_nt: TGTGCCAGCAGCTCACCGGGACAGGGGATTCAGCCCCAGCATTTT